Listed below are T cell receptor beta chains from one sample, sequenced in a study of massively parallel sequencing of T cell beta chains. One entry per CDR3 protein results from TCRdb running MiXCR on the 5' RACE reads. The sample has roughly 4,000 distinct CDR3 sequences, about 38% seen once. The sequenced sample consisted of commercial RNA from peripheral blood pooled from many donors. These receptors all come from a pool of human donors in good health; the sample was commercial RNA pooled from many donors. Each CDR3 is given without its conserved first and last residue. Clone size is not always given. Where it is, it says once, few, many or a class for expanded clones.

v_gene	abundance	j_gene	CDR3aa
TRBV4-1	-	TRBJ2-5	ASSQAGGRGETQY
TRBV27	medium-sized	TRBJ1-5	ASSSGTIVSPQH
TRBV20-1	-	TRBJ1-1	SAPEGVRNTEAF
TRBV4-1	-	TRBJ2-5	ASSQDGTAETQY
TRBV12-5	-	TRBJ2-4	ASASASESIQY
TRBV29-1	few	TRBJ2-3	SVERSPDTQY
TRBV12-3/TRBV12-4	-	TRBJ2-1	ASSLEGGFGYEQF
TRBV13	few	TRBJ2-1	ASSRGTSYNEQF
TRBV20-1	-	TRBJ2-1	SARPGRNEQF
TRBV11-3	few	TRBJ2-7	ASSLVGGTGEQY
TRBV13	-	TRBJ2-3	ASSDSGTGPDTQY
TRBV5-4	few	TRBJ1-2	ASSLGRYYGYT
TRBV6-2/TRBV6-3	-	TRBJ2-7	ASSSSRQSYEQY
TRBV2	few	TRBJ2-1	ASSDFSTEQF
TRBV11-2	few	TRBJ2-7	ASSLEEGIYEQY
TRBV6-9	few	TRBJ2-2	ASSYKRDSSGELF
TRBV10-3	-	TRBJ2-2	AISENFPTGELF
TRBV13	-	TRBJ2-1	ASSRQGSYNEQF
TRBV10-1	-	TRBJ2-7	ASSERGYGPYEQY
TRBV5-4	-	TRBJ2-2	ASSLAGVGELF
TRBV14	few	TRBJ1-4	ASSQELSTNEKLF
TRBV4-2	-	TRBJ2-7	ASSQETSYEQY
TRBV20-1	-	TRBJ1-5	SARGPWSLNQPQH
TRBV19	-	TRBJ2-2	ASRRGGTGELF
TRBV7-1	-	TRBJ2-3	ASSSAGEGLDTQY
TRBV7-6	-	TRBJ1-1	ASSFGAGTEAF
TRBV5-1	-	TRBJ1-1	ASSAALNTEAF
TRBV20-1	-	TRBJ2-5	SAQKRELRETQY
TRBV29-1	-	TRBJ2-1	SEQKRRNEQF
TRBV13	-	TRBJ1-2	ASSPSTGTIYGYT
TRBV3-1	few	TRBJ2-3	ASSQTGDTQY
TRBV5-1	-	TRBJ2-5	ASSLTGSGETQY
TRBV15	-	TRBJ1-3	ATSRDLVTFGDTIY
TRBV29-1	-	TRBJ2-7	SVGGRAPYEQY
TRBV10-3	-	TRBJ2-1	AISAGTGLGDEQF
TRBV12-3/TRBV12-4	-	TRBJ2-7	ASSLSRYEQY
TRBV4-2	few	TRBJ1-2	ASSPSGADGYT
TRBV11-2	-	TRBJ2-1	ASSLEGGGLDEQF
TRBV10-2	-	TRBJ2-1	ASSRDGYNEQF
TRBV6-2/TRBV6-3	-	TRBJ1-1	ASSYKDTEAF
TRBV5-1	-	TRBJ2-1	ASSSRDPTVNEQF
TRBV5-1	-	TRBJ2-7	ASRNNTVTYEQY
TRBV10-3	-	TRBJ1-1	AIRDSMNTEAF
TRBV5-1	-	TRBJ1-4	ASSLNGAYEKLF
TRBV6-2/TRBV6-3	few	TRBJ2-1	ASSYGLLYNEQF
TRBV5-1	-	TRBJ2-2	ASSAGGLNTGELF
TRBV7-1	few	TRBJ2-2	ASSSRDRGTGELF
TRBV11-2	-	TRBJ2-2	ASSLDPDPNTGELF
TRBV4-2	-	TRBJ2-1	ASSPLGGGGEQF
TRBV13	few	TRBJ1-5	ASSPGPPMAQH
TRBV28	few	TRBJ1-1	ASSLQGTRTEAF
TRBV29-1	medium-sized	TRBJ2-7	SVEGGSYYEQY
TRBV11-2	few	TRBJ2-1	ASSLINEQF
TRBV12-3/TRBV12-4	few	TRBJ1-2	ASSLVGQGNYGYT
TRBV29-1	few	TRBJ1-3	SVIMSSGNTIY
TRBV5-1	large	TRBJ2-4	ASRDTEKNIQY
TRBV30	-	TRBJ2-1	AWIWDTVRNEQF
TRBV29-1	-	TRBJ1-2	SVNRVFYGYT
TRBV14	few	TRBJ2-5	ASSLGTPPGETQY
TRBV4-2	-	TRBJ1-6	ASSRDVHNSPLH